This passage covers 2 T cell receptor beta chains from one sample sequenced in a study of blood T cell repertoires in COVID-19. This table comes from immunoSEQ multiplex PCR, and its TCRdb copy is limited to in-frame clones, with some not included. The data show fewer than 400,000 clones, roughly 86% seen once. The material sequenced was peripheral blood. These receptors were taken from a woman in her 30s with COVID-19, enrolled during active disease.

CDR3 sequence: CASSPTDKTNTEAFF. CDR3 DNA: TGTGCCAGCAGCCCGACAGACAAGACGAACACTGAAGCTTTCTTT. The J gene is TRBJ1-1, the V gene TRBV27; perhaps TRBD1 as D (5 bases). Germline CDR1 is MNHEY and CDR2 is SMNVEV (reference sequence). The CDR3 is 15 amino acids. Trimming stripped 6 bases from V and 1 base from J, with 15 bases between.

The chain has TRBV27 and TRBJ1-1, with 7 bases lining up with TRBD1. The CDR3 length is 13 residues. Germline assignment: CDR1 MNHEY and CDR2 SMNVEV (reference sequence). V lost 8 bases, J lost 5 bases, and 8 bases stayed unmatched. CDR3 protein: CASLGQRRTEAFF. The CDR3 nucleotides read TGTGCCAGCCTGGGACAGCGTCGGACTGAAGCTTTCTTT.